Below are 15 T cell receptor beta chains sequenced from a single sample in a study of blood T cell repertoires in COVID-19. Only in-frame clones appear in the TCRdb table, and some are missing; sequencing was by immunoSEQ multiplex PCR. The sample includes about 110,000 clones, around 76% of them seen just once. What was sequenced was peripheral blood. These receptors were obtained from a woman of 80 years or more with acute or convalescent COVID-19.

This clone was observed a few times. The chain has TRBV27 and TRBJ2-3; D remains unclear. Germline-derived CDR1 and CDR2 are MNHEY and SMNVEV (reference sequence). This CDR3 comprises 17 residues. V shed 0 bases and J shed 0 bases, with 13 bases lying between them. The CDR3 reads CASSLSRIYQSTDTQYF. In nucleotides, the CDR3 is TGTGCCAGCAGTTTATCCCGCATCTATCAAAGCACAGATACGCAGTATTTT.

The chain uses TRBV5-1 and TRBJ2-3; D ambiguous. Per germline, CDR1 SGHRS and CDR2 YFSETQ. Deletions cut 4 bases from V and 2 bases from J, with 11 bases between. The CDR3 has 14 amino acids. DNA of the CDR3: TGCGCCAGCAGCCCTGTCAAGCCCACAGATACGCAGTATTTT. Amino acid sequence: CASSPVKPTDTQYF.

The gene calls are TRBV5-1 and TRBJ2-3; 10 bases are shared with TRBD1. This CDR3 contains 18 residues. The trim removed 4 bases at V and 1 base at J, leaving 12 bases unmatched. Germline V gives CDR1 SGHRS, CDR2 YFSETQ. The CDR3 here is CASSLIPGQGSRTDTQYF. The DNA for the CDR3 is TGCGCCAGCAGCCTCATACCGGGACAGGGGTCCCGCACAGATACGCAGTATTTT. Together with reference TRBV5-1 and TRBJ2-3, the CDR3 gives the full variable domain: KAGVTQTPRYLIKTRGQQVTLSCSPISGHRSVSWYQQTPGQGLQFLFEYFSETQRNKGNFPGRFSGRQFSNSRSEMNVSTLELGDSALYLCASSLIPGQGSRTDTQYFGPGTRLTVL.

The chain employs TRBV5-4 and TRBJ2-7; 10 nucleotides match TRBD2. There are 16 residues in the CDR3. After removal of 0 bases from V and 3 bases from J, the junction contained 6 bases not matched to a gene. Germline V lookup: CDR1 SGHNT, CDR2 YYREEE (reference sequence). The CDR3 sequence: CASSLGSTSGVYEQYF. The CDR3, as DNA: TGTGCCAGCAGCTTGGGATCCACTAGCGGGGTCTACGAGCAGTACTTC.

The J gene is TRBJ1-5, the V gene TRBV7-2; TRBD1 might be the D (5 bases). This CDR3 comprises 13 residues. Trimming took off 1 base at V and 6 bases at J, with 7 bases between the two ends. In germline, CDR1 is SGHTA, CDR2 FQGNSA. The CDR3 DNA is TGTGCCAGCAGCTTAGTAGGGGCTCAGCCCCAGCATTTT. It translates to CASSLVGAQPQHF.

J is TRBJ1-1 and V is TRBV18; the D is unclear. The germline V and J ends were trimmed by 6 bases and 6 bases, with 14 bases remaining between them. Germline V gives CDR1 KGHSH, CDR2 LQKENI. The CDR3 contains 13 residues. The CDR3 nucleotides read TGTGCCAGCTCCGGCTCAGGAGGGCCTGAAGCTTTCTTT. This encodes CASSGSGGPEAFF.

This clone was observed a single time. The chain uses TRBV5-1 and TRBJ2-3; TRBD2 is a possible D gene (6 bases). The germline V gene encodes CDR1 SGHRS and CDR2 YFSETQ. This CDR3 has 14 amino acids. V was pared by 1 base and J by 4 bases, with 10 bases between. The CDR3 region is CASSLLSSADTQYF. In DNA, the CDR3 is TGCGCCAGCAGCTTGTTGTCTAGCGCAGATACGCAGTATTTT.

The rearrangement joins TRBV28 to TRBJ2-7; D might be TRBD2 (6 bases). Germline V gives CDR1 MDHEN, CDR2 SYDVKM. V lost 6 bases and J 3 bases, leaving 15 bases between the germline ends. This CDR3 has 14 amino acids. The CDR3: CASRTRRANYEQYF. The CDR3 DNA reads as TGTGCCAGCAGAACCCGGAGGGCCAACTACGAGCAGTACTTC.

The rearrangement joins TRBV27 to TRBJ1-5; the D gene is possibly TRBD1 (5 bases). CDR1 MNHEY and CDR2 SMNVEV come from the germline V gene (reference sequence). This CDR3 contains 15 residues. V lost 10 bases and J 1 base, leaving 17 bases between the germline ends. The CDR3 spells CATMNRAGSNQPQHF. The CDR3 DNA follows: TGTGCCACCATGAACCGGGCAGGGAGCAATCAGCCCCAGCATTTT.

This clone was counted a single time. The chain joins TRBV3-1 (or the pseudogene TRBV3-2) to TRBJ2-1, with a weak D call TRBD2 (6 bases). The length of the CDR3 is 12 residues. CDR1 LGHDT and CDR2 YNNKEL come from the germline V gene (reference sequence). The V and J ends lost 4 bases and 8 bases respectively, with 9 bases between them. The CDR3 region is CASSPGVHEQFF. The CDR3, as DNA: TGTGCCAGCAGCCCGGGGGTCCATGAGCAGTTCTTC.

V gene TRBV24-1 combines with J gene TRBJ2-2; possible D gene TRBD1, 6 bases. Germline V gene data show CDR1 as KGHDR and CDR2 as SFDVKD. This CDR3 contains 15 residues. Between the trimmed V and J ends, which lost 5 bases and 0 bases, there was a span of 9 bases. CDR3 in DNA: TGTGCCACCAGTGTTGACAGGACGAACACCGGGGAGCTGTTTTTT. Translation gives CATSVDRTNTGELFF.

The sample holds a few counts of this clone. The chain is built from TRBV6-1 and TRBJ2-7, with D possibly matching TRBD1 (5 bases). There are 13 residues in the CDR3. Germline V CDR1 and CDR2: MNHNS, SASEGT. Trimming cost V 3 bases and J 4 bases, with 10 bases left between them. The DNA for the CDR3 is TGTGCCAGCAGTGAGACAGAAGGGTACGAGCAGTACTTC. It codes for CASSETEGYEQYF.

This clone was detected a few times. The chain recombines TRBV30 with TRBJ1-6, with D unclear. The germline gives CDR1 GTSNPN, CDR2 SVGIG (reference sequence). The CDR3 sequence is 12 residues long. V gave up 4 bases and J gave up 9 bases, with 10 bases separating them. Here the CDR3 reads CAWKRGTSPLHF. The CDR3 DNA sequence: TGTGCCTGGAAACGGGGAACTTCACCCCTCCACTTT.

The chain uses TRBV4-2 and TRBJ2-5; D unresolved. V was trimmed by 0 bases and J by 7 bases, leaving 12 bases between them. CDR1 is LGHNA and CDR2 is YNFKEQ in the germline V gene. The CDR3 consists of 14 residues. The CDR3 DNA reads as TGTGCCAGCAGCCAAGACGTGAGGTTTGCGACCCAGTACTTC. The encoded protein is CASSQDVRFATQYF.

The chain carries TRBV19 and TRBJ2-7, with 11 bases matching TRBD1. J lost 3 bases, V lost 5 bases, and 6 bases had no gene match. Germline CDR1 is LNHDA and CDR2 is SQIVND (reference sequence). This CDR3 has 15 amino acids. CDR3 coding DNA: TGTGCCAGTAGTCCCGGGACAGGGGGGGTCTACGAGCAGTACTTC. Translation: CASSPGTGGVYEQYF.